These 16 T cell receptor beta chains share one sample of origin, sequenced in a study of cytomegalovirus exposure and HLA in healthy donors. It was with 60 Vbeta and 13 Jbeta primers that the PCR ran. The assay was immunoSEQ multiplex PCR, and TCRdb's table has in-frame clones only and misses some. The sample consists of 110,000 to 150,000 clones, roughly four fifths of them appearing once. Sequences were obtained from PBMCs. Receptors originate from a man in his forties or fifties in good health and CMV-seropositive.

The CDR3, as DNA: TGTGCCAGCAGCCATGGAGTGGGAGGAAAAGAGACCCAGTACTTC. Encoded protein: CASSHGVGGKETQYF. The chain combines TRBV28 with TRBJ2-5; D is possibly TRBD2 (6 bases). Trimming shortened V by 6 bases and J by 3 bases, and 17 bases separated the two germline ends. CDR3 length: 15 amino acids. Germline CDR1 and CDR2: MDHEN and SYDVKM.

CDR3 coding DNA: TGTGCCAGCAGTTATCAAACAGGGGGCGGAAAGTGGACCTTC. This translates into CASSYQTGGGKWTF. The gene calls are TRBV27 and TRBJ1-2; 9 nucleotides match TRBD1. Germline CDR1 is MNHEY and CDR2 is SMNVEV (reference sequence). With 4 bases clipped from V and 14 bases from J, the junction kept 14 bases outside the gene matches. This CDR3 has 14 amino acids.

This clone was counted a few times. V gene TRBV6-5 combines with J gene TRBJ2-3; a possible D gene is TRBD1 (6 bases). The CDR3 length is 13 residues. V was shortened by 5 bases and J by 2 bases, with 8 bases between the two germline ends. Germline-derived CDR1 and CDR2 are MNHEY and SVGAGI. The CDR3 here is CASSQGFTDTQYF. CDR3 sequence (DNA): TGTGCCAGCAGTCAGGGGTTCACAGATACGCAGTATTTT.

V and J are TRBV27 and TRBJ2-1, with TRBD2 as a possible D gene (5 bases). Germline CDR1 and CDR2: MNHEY and SMNVEV (reference sequence). This CDR3 is 14 amino acids long. The V and J ends lost 2 bases and 7 bases respectively, with 12 bases between them. The CDR3 DNA reads TGTGCCAGCAGTTTAGATAGAGGGTTAAATGAGCAGTTCTTC. Its translation: CASSLDRGLNEQFF.

The chain couples TRBV6-1 to TRBJ1-2, with 7 positions matching TRBD1. V shed 3 bases and J 2 bases; nucleotides not matched to a gene: 3. The CDR3 consists of 14 residues. Looked up from germline, CDR1 is MNHNS and CDR2 is SASEGT. The CDR3: CASSENRGNYGYTF. CDR3 nucleotide sequence: TGTGCCAGCAGTGAGAACAGGGGCAACTATGGCTACACCTTC.

V and J are TRBV6-5 and TRBJ1-2, with TRBD1 identical over 7 bases. The CDR3 runs 16 residues. V dropped 4 bases and J dropped 2; count of bases not matched to a gene: 10. Per the germline V gene, CDR1 is MNHEY and CDR2 is SVGAGI. CDR3 sequence reads: CASSSHAGTANYGYTF. CDR3 DNA: TGTGCCAGCAGTTCCCACGCCGGGACAGCGAACTATGGCTACACCTTC.

This clone was picked up one time. For the CDR3, the DNA is TGTGCCAGTAGTATCAGGAGGGATCGGAACACTGAAGCTTTCTTT. This codes for CASSIRRDRNTEAFF. The chain employs TRBV19 and TRBJ1-1; D ambiguous. The germline V gene encodes CDR1 LNHDA and CDR2 SQIVND (reference sequence). Trimming removed 3 bases at V and 1 base at J, with 12 bases between. The CDR3 contains 15 residues. The whole variable domain, remainder taken from reference TRBV19 and TRBJ1-1, is DGGITQSPKYLFRKEGQNVTLSCEQNLNHDAMYWYRQDPGQGLRLIYYSQIVNDFQKGDIAEGYSVSREKKESFPLTVTSAQKNPTAFYLCASSIRRDRNTEAFFGQGTRLTVV.

The J gene is TRBJ2-5, the V gene TRBV28; a weak D match, TRBD2 (5 bases). The CDR3 consists of 12 residues. The germline CDR1 and CDR2 sequences are MDHEN and SYDVKM. V lost 6 bases and J 4 bases, leaving 9 bases between the germline ends. DNA of the CDR3: TGTGCCAGCAGAGAGGGCTCAGAGACCCAGTACTTC. It codes for CASREGSETQYF.

The chain carries TRBV5-4 and TRBJ1-2; D is ambiguous. V lost 6 bases, J lost 1 base, and 16 bases lay in between. Germline CDR1 is SGHNT and CDR2 is YYREEE (reference sequence). This CDR3 spans 15 amino acids. The DNA for the CDR3 is TGTGCCAGCAACATTATCGGGGAGAATAACTATGGCTACACCTTC. It specifies CASNIIGENNYGYTF.

This clone was observed a few times. The V call is TRBV5-1, the J call TRBJ2-7, with D possibly matching TRBD2 (5 bases). The germline gives CDR1 SGHRS, CDR2 YFSETQ. The CDR3 runs to 15 residues. V was pared by 0 bases and J by 3 bases, with 13 bases between. In DNA form, the CDR3 reads TGCGCCAGCAGCTTGGAGGGAGCCGCACACTACGAGCAGTACTTC. This sequence encodes CASSLEGAAHYEQYF. Complete variable domain (other parts from reference TRBV5-1 and TRBJ2-7): KAGVTQTPRYLIKTRGQQVTLSCSPISGHRSVSWYQQTPGQGLQFLFEYFSETQRNKGNFPGRFSGRQFSNSRSEMNVSTLELGDSALYLCASSLEGAAHYEQYFGPGTRLTVT.

Notes on this clone: The junction departs from germline at one end; a sequencing error may be responsible. The chain has TRBV18 and TRBJ2-7; 9 nucleotides agree with TRBD1. The germline V gene has CDR1 KGHSH and CDR2 LQKENI. CDR3 length equals 14 residues. The CDR3 nucleotides are TGTGCCAGCTCACCCGATCAGCTCTGGACAGGGGCCTTCTTC. Translation gives CASSPDQLWTGAFF.

The sample holds a few counts of this clone. This chain uses TRBV18 with TRBJ2-1; 11 nucleotides align to TRBD1. This CDR3 contains 14 residues. V shed 3 bases and J 9 bases; nucleotides not matched to a gene: 4. CDR1 is KGHSH, CDR2 LQKENI, per germline. The CDR3 bases are TGTGCCAGCTCACCCTCCGGGACAGGGGGTGAGCAGTTCTTC. This encodes CASSPSGTGGEQFF.

This clone came up a few times. J is TRBJ2-5 and V is TRBV29-1, with 8 positions matching TRBD2. The CDR3 is 12 residues long. The germline V gene encodes CDR1 SQVTM and CDR2 ANQGSEA. V trimming: 8 bases; J trimming: 2 bases; junction bases outside the gene matches: 4. CDR3 amino acids: CSQAGDQETQYF. CDR3 bases: TGCAGCCAAGCGGGAGATCAAGAGACCCAGTACTTC.

The V call is TRBV15, the J call TRBJ2-7, with 11 nucleotides matching TRBD2. The CDR3 sequence is 16 residues long. V lost 1 base, J lost 4 bases, and 6 bases stayed unmatched. The germline V gene has CDR1 LNHNV and CDR2 YYDKDF (reference sequence). The CDR3 sequence is CATSRASGGTLYEQYF. As DNA, the CDR3 is TGTGCCACCAGCAGAGCTAGCGGGGGGACTCTATACGAGCAGTACTTC.

CDR3 nucleotides: TGCGCCAGCAGCTTGGCCTGGCTAGGGAACCAGGGGGGCTACACCTTC. Translating gives CASSLAWLGNQGGYTF. The V gene is TRBV5-1, the J gene TRBJ1-2; D may be TRBD1 (6 bases). Germline CDR1 and CDR2: SGHRS and YFSETQ. The V gene lost 0 bases and the J gene lost 8 bases, with 20 bases spanning the gap. The CDR3 extends over 16 amino acids.

This chain uses TRBV11-3 with TRBJ1-1; D is undetermined. Germline V CDR1 and CDR2: SGHNT, YENEEA. V lost 5 bases and J lost 3, with 13 bases in between. The CDR3 is 14 residues long. The CDR3 DNA sequence: TGTGCCAGCAGCCCCGGGAGGGTACACACTGAAGCTTTCTTT. Protein product: CASSPGRVHTEAFF.